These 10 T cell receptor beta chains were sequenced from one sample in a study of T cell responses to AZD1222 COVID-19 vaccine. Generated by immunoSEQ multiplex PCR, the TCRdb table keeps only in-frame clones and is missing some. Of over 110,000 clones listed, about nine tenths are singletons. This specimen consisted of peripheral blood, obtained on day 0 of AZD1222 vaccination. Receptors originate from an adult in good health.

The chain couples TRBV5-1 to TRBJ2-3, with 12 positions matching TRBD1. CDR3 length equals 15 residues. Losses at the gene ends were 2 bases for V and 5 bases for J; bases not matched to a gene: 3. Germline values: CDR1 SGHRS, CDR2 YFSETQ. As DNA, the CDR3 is TGCGCCAGCAGCTTCGGGACAGGGGGCAAAGATACGCAGTATTTT. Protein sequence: CASSFGTGGKDTQYF.

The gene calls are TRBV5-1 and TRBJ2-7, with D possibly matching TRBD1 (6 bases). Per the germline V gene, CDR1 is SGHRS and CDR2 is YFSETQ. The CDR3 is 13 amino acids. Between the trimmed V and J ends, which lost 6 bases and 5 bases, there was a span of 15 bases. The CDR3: CASTPNRVHEQYF. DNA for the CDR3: TGCGCCAGCACCCCAAACAGGGTCCACGAGCAGTACTTC. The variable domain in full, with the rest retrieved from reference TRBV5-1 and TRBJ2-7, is KAGVTQTPRYLIKTRGQQVTLSCSPISGHRSVSWYQQTPGQGLQFLFEYFSETQRNKGNFPGRFSGRQFSNSRSEMNVSTLELGDSALYLCASTPNRVHEQYFGPGTRLTVT.

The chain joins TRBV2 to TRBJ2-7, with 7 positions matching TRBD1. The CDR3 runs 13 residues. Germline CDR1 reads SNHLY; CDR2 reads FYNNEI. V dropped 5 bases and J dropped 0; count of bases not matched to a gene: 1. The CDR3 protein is CASSRQGSYEQYF. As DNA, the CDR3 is TGTGCCAGCAGTCGACAGGGCTCCTACGAGCAGTACTTC. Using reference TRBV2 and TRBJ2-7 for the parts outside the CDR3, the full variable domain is EPEVTQTPSHQVTQMGQEVILRCVPISNHLYFYWYRQILGQKVEFLVSFYNNEISEKSEIFDDQFSVERPDGSNFTLKIRSTKLEDSAMYFCASSRQGSYEQYFGPGTRLTVT.

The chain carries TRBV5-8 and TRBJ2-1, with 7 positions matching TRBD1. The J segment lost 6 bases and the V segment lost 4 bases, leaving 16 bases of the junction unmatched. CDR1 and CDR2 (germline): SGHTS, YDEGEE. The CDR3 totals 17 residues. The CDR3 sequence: CASSNAATGIVFNEQFF. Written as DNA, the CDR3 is TGTGCCAGCAGCAACGCGGCGACAGGGATAGTGTTCAATGAGCAGTTCTTC. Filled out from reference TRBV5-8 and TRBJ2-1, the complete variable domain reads EAGVTQSPTHLIKTRGQQATLRCSPISGHTSVYWYQQALGLGLQFLLWYDEGEERNRGNFPPRFSGRQFPNYSSELNVNALELEDSALYLCASSNAATGIVFNEQFFGPGTRLTVL.

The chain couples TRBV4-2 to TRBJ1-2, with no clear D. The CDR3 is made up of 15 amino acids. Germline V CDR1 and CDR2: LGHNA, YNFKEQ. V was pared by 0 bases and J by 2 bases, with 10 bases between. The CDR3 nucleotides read TGTGCCAGCAGCCAAGAGCAGGCGATGAACTATGGCTACACCTTC. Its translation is CASSQEQAMNYGYTF.

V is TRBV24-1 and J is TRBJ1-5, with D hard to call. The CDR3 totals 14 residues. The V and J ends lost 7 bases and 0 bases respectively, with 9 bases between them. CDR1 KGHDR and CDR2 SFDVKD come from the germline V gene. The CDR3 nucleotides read TGTGCCACCAGCTCCGTCCGTAGCAATCAGCCCCAGCATTTT. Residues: CATSSVRSNQPQHF.

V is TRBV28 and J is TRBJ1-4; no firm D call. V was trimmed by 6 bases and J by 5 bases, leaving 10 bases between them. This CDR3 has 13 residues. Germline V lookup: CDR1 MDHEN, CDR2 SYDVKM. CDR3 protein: CASSGGENEKLFF. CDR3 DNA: TGTGCCAGCAGCGGTGGGGAAAATGAAAAACTGTTTTTT.

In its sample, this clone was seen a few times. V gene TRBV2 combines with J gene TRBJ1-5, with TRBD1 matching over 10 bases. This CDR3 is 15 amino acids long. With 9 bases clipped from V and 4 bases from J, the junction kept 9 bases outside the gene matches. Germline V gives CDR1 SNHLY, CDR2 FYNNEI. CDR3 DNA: TGTGCCAGTGGGACAGGGGAAAACTATAATCAGCCCCAGCATTTT. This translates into CASGTGENYNQPQHF.

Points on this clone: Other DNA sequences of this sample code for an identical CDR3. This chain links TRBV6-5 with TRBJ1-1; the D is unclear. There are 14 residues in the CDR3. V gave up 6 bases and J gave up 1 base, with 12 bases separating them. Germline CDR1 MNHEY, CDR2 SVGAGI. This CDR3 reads CASSLRRTNTEAFF. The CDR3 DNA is TGTGCCAGCAGCCTACGCCGGACGAACACTGAAGCTTTCTTT.

Written as DNA, the CDR3 is TGTGCCAGCAGCTTATCTTCAGGGTATAGCAATCAGCCCCAGCATTTT. It yields the protein CASSLSSGYSNQPQHF. This chain uses TRBV7-8 with TRBJ1-5; maybe TRBD1 (5 bases). Germline V lookup: CDR1 SGHVS, CDR2 FQNEAQ. The V end lost 2 bases, the J end lost 0 bases, and 11 bases lay between the germline ends. The CDR3 extends over 16 amino acids.